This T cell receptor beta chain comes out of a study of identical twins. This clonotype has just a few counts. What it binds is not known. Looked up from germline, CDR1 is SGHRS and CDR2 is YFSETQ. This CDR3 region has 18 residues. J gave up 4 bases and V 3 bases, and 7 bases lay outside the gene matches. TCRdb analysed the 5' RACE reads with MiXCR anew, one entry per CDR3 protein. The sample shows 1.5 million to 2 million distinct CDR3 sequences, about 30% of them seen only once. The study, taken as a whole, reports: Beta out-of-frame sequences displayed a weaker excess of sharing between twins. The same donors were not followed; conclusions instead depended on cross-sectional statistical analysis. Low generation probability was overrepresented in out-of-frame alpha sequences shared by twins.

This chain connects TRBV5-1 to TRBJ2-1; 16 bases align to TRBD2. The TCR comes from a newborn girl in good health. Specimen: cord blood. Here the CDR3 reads CASSWGLAGGSEYNEQFF. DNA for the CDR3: TGCGCCAGCAGCTGGGGACTAGCGGGGGGGAGTGAATACAATGAGCAGTTCTTC.